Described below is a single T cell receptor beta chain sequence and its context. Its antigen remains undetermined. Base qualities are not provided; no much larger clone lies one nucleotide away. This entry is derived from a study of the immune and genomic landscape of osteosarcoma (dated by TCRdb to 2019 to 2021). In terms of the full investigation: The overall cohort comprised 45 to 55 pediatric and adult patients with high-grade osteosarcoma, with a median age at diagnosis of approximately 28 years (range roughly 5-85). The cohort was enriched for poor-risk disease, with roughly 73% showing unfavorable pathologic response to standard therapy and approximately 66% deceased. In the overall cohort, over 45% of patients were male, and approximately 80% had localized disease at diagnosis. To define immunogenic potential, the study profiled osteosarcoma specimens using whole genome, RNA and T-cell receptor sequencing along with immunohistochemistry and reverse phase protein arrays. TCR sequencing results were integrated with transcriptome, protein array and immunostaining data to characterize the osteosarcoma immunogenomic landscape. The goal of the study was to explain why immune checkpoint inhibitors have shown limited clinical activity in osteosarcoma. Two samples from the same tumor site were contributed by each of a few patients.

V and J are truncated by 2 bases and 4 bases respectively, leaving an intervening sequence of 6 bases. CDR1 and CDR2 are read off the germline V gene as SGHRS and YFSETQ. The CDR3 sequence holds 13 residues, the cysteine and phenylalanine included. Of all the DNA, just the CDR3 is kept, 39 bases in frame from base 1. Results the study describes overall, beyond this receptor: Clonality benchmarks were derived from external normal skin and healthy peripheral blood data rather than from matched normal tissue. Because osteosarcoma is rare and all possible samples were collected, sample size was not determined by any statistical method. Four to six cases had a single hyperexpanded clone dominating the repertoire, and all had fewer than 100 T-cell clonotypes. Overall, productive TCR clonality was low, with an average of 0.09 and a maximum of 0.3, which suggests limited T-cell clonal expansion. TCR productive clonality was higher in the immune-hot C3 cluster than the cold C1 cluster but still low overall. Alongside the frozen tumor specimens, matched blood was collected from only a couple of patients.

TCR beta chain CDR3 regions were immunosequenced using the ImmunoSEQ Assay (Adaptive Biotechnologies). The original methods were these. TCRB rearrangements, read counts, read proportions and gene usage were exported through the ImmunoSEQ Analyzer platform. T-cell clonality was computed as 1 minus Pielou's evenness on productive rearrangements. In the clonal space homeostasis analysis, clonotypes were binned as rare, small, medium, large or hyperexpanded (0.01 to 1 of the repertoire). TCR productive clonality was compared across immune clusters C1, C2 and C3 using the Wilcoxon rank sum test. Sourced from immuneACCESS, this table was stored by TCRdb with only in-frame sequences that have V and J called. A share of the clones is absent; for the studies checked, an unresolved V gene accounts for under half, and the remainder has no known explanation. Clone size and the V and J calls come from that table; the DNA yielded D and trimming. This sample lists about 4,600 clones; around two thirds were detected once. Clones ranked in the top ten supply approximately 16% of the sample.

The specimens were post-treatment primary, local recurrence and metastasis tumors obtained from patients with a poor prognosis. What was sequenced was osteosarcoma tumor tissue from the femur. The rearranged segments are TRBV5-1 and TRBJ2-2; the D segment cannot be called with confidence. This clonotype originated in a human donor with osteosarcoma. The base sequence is TGCGCCAGCAGCTTCCGCACCACCGGGGAGCTGTTTTTT. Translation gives CASSFRTTGELFF.